The 27 T cell receptor beta chains in this list originate from one sample, sequenced in a study of monozygotic twins with inflammatory bowel disease. TCRdb reprocessed the 5' RACE reads, with one entry per CDR3 protein and no DNA. Its listing shows roughly 100,000 distinct CDR3 sequences. Sequences were obtained from blood. These receptors were collected from a human donor with ulcerative colitis or Crohn's disease, or a healthy co-twin of an affected twin (not recorded which).

This chain connects TRBV7-2 to TRBJ1-1. The CDR3 has 14 amino acids. Germline CDR1 SGHTA, CDR2 FQGNSA. CDR3: CASSPLVGITEAFF.

V gene TRBV27 combines with J gene TRBJ1-1; TCRdb's D call, TRBD1, is unchecked because there is no DNA. Germline V gene lookup returns CDR1 MNHEY and CDR2 SMNVEV (reference sequence). The CDR3 is 13 amino acids. The chain's CDR3 is CASSFRQGGEAFF.

The chain recombines TRBV6-1 with TRBJ1-3. In germline, CDR1 is MNHNS, CDR2 SASEGT. The CDR3 spans 15 residues. This chain's CDR3 is CASSTRKVGGNTIYF.

This chain joins TRBV5-6 and TRBJ2-5; absent DNA, TCRdb's TRBD1 call cannot be checked. The germline V gene has CDR1 SGHDT and CDR2 YYEEEE. The CDR3 contains 13 residues. CDR3 sequence: CASLNGQEETQYF.

The V gene is TRBV7-2, the J gene TRBJ2-5; without DNA, the TCRdb call of TRBD2 cannot be checked. Per the germline V gene, CDR1 is SGHTA and CDR2 is FQGNSA. The CDR3 runs to 15 residues. The CDR3 loop reads CASSLARAVAETQYF.

The rearrangement links TRBV5-1 to TRBJ2-2; the D call from TCRdb, TRBD2, cannot be confirmed without DNA. Germline values: CDR1 SGHRS, CDR2 YFSETQ. This CDR3 is built from 15 residues. The CDR3 spells CASSLTSGGPWRLFF.

The rearrangement joins TRBV7-2 to TRBJ1-3. The CDR3 has 13 amino acids. In germline, CDR1 is SGHTA, CDR2 FQGNSA. The CDR3 sequence is CASRREAGNTIYF.

This rearrangement joins TRBV28 to TRBJ1-4; TCRdb proposes TRBD1, but this gene call is untestable without DNA. CDR3 length: 12 amino acids. Germline CDR1 reads MDHEN; CDR2 reads SYDVKM. The CDR3 here is CASGQAGEKLFF.

The chain recombines TRBV25-1 with TRBJ1-2. CDR3 length: 13 amino acids. Germline V lookup: CDR1 MGHDK, CDR2 SYGVNS. This CDR3 is CASSWAGANGYTF.

The chain combines TRBV30 with TRBJ2-7; TCRdb's D call of TRBD1 is untestable without DNA. The CDR3 runs 14 residues. Germline V gene sequence: CDR1 GTSNPN, CDR2 SVGIG (reference sequence). The chain's CDR3 is CAWTKGGLAYEQYF.

The chain recombines TRBV27 with TRBJ2-5; TCRdb proposes TRBD1, but this gene call is untestable without DNA. The CDR3 runs to 15 residues. Germline V gene sequence: CDR1 MNHEY, CDR2 SMNVEV (reference sequence). The CDR3 here is CASSPPEAVDGTQYF.

The chain carries TRBV6-1 and TRBJ2-1; the TCRdb D gene call, TRBD1, has no DNA to confirm it. Germline CDR1 is MNHNS and CDR2 is SASEGT. The CDR3 is made up of 16 amino acids. CDR3 sequence reads: CASSPRGTGGHNEQFF.

The gene calls are TRBV18 and TRBJ1-2. This CDR3 is 17 amino acids long. Germline CDR1 is KGHSH and CDR2 is LQKENI. The CDR3 here is CASSPRDGNKGNYGYTF. Together with reference TRBV18 and TRBJ1-2, the CDR3 gives the full variable domain: NAGVMQNPRHLVRRRGQEARLRCSPMKGHSHVYWYRQLPEEGLKFMVYLQKENIIDESGMPKERFSAEFPKEGPSILRIQQVVRGDSAAYFCASSPRDGNKGNYGYTFGSGTRLTVV.

The chain employs TRBV11-2 and TRBJ2-5; absent DNA, TCRdb's TRBD1 call cannot be checked. This CDR3 spans 14 amino acids. Germline V gene data show CDR1 as SGHAT and CDR2 as FQNNGV. CDR3 sequence: CASAPALEVETQYF.

The chain is built from TRBV28 and TRBJ2-3; with no DNA, the TCRdb D assignment of TRBD2 cannot be verified. This CDR3 is 15 amino acids long. Germline values: CDR1 MDHEN, CDR2 SYDVKM. The CDR3 spells CASSNLAGVKDTQYF.

V gene TRBV9 combines with J gene TRBJ2-1; TCRdb reports TRBD1, a call that lacks DNA to check it against. Per germline, CDR1 SGDLS and CDR2 YYNGEE. The CDR3 runs to 17 residues. The CDR3 loop reads CASSVQIGTGVSNEQFF.

The V and J genes are TRBV6-1 and TRBJ2-2; TCRdb outputs TRBD1, but without DNA this stays unchecked. CDR3 length: 14 amino acids. Per the germline V gene, CDR1 is MNHNS and CDR2 is SASEGT. CDR3: CATRGGRNTGELFF.

The V call is TRBV12-3 or TRBV12-4, the J call TRBJ2-1; absent DNA, TCRdb's TRBD1 call cannot be checked. CDR3 length equals 12 residues. The CDR3 protein is CASSLTSREQFF.

This chain joins TRBV25-1 and TRBJ2-1; without DNA, the TCRdb call of TRBD2 cannot be checked. CDR3 size: 16 residues. The germline V gene has CDR1 MGHDK and CDR2 SYGVNS. The CDR3 spells CASSVGSAGVDNEQFF.

The rearrangement joins TRBV4-3 to TRBJ2-7. This CDR3 is built from 15 residues. Germline V gene data show CDR1 as LGHNA and CDR2 as YSLEER. This CDR3 reads CASSQVNNRYYEQYF.

V gene TRBV5-1 combines with J gene TRBJ1-5. The germline V gene has CDR1 SGHRS and CDR2 YFSETQ. The length of the CDR3 is 13 residues. The CDR3 reads CASSLIGNQPQHF.

The chain couples TRBV27 to TRBJ2-2. CDR1 and CDR2 (germline): MNHEY, SMNVEV (reference sequence). The length of the CDR3 is 15 residues. CDR3 protein: CASAPVRRTTGELFF.

This rearrangement joins TRBV2 to TRBJ2-1. This CDR3 region has 11 residues. Germline loops: CDR1 SNHLY, CDR2 FYNNEI. The CDR3 loop reads CASPMHNEQFF.

The chain couples TRBV20-1 to TRBJ2-7. CDR1 DFQATT and CDR2 SNEGSKA come from the germline V gene (reference sequence). The CDR3 totals 14 residues. The CDR3 is CSSSFEGRSLEQYF.

This chain joins TRBV19 and TRBJ2-1. The CDR3 has 13 amino acids. CDR1 and CDR2 (germline): LNHDA, SQIVND (reference sequence). CDR3 residues: CASSIGLYNEQFF.

By frequency, this clonotype is medium-sized (0.01 to 0.1%). The chain is built from TRBV29-1 and TRBJ2-3; the D call of TRBD1 rests on TCRdb alone, since no DNA is present to check it. The CDR3 covers 14 residues. CDR1 SQVTM and CDR2 ANQGSEA come from the germline V gene. CDR3 in amino acids: CSVEVGQGTDTQYF.

This rearrangement joins TRBV7-1 to TRBJ2-7; TCRdb proposes TRBD2, but this gene call is untestable without DNA. TRBV7-1 is marked as an open reading frame, function uncertain. This CDR3 is 22 amino acids long. The CDR3 reads CASSSRGVGHLAGALNSYEQYF.